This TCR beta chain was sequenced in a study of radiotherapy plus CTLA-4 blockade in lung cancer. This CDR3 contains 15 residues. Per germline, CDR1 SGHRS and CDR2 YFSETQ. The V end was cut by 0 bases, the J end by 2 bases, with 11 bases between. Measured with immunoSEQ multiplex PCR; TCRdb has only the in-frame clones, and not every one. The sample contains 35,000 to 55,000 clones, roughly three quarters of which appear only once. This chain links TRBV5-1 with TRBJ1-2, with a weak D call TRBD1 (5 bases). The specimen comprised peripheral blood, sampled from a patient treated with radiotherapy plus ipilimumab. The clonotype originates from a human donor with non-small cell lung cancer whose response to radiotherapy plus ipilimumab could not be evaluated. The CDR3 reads CASSLDYGGNYGYTF. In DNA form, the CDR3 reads TGCGCCAGCAGCTTGGATTACGGGGGGAACTATGGCTACACCTTC.